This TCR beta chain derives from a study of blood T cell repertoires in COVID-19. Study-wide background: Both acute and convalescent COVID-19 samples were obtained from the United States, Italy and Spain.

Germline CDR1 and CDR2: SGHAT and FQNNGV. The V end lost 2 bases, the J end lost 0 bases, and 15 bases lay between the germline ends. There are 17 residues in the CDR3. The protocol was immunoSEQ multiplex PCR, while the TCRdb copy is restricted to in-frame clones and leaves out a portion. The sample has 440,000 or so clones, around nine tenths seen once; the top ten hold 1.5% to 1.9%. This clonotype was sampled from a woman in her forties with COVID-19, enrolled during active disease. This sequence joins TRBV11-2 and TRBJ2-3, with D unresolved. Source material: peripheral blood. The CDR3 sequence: CASSLRSRRWSTDTQYF. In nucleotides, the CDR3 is TGTGCCAGCAGCTTAAGGTCCCGGCGGTGGAGCACAGATACGCAGTATTTT.